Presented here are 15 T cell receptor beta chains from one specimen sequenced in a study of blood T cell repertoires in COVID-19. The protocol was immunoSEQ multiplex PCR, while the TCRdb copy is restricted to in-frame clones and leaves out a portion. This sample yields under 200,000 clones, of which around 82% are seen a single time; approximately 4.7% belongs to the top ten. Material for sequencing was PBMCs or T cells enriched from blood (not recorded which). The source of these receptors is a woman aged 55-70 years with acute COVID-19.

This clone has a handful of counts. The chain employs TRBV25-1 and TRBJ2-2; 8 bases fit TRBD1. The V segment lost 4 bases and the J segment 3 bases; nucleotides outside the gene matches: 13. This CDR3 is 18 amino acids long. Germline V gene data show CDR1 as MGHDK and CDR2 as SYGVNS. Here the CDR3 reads CASSADFRTGWDTGELFF. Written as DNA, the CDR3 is TGTGCCAGCAGTGCAGACTTCAGGACAGGGTGGGACACCGGGGAGCTGTTTTTT.

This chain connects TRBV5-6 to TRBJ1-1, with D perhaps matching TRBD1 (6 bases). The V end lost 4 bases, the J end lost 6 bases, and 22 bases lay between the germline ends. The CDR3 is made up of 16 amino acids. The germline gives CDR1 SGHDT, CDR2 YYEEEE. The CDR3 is CASSPITGQRHAEAFF. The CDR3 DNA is TGTGCCAGCAGCCCGATTACAGGGCAGCGGCACGCTGAAGCTTTCTTT.

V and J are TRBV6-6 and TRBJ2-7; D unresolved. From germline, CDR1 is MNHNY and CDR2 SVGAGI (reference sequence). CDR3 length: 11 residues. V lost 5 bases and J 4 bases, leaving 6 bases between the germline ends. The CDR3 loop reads CASSHSYEQYF. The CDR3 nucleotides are TGTGCCAGCAGTCATAGTTACGAGCAGTACTTC.

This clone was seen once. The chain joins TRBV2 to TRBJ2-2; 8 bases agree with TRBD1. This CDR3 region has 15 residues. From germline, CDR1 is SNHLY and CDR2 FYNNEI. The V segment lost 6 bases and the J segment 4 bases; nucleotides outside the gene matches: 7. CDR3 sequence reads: CASRLQGESTGELFF. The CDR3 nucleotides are TGTGCCAGCAGGCTACAGGGGGAGAGCACCGGGGAGCTGTTTTTT.

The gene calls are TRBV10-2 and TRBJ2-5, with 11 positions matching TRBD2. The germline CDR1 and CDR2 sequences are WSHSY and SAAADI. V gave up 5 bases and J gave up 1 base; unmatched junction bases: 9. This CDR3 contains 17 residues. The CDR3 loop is CASSYTSGGPFQETQYF. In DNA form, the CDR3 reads TGCGCCAGCAGTTATACTAGCGGGGGCCCGTTCCAAGAGACCCAGTACTTC.

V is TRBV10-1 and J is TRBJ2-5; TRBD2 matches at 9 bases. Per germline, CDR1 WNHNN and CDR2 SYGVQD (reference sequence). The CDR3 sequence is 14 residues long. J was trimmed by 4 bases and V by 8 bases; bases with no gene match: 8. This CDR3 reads CASFGLAGRETQYF. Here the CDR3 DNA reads TGCGCCAGCTTTGGCCTAGCGGGGCGAGAGACCCAGTACTTC.

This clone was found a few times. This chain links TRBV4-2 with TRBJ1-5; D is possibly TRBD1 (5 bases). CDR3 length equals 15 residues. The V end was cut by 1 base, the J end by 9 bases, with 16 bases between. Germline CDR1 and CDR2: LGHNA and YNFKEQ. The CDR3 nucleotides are TGTGCCAGCAGCCAAGGGACACCTAAAGAATGGCCCCAGCATTTT. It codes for CASSQGTPKEWPQHF.

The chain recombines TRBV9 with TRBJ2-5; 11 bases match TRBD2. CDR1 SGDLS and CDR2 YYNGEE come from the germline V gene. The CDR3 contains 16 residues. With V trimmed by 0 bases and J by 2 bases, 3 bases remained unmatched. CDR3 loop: CASSVARLAGQETQYF. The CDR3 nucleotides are TGTGCCAGCAGCGTAGCTCGACTAGCGGGGCAAGAGACCCAGTACTTC.

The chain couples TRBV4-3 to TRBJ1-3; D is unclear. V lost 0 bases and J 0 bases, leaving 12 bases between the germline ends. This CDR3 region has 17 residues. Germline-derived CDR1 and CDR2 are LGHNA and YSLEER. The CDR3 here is CASSQEPDGSSGNTIYF. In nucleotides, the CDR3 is TGCGCCAGCAGCCAAGAACCCGACGGGAGCTCTGGAAACACCATATATTTT.

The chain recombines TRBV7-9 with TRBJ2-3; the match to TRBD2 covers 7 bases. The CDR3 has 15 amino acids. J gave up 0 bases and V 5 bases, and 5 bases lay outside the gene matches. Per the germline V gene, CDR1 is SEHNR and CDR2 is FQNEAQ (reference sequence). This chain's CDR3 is CASSRSSGSTDTQYF. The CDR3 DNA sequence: TGTGCCAGCAGCAGGAGTAGCGGGAGCACAGATACGCAGTATTTT.

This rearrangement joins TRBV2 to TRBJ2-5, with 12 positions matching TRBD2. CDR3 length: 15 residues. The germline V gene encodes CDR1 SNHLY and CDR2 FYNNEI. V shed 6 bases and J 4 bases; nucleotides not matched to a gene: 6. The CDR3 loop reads CASSPGLAGVETQYF. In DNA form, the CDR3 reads TGTGCCAGCAGCCCGGGACTAGCGGGCGTAGAGACCCAGTACTTC. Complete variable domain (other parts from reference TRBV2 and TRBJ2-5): EPEVTQTPSHQVTQMGQEVILRCVPISNHLYFYWYRQILGQKVEFLVSFYNNEISEKSEIFDDQFSVERPDGSNFTLKIRSTKLEDSAMYFCASSPGLAGVETQYFGPGTRLLVL.

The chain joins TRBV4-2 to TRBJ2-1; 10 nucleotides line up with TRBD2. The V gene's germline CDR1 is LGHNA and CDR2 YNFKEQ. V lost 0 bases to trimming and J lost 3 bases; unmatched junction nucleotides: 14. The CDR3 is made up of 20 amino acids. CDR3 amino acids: CASSQDRPAGGPVFYNEQFF. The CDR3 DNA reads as TGTGCCAGCAGCCAAGATCGTCCAGCGGGAGGGCCGGTATTCTACAATGAGCAGTTCTTC.

CDR3 bases: TGCGCCAGCAGTCCAGGGACTAGCCTACCCTACGAGCAGTACTTC. This translates into CASSPGTSLPYEQYF. The rearrangement links TRBV10-1 to TRBJ2-7; TRBD2 aligns across 9 bases. After removal of 5 bases from V and 2 bases from J, the junction contained 7 bases not matched to a gene. The CDR3 totals 15 residues. Looked up from germline, CDR1 is WNHNN and CDR2 is SYGVQD (reference sequence).

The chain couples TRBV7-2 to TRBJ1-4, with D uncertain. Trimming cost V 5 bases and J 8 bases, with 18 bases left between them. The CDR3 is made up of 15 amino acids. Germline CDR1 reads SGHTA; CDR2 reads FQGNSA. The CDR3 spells CASSPRHSYGEKLFF. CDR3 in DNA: TGTGCCAGCAGCCCTCGACACTCCTACGGCGAAAAACTGTTTTTT.

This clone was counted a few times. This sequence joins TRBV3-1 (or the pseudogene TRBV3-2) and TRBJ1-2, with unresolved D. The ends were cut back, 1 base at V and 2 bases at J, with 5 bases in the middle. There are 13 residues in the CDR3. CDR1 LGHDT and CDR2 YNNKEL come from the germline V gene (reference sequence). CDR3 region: CASSQAQNYGYTF. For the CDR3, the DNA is TGTGCCAGCAGCCAAGCACAGAACTATGGCTACACCTTC.